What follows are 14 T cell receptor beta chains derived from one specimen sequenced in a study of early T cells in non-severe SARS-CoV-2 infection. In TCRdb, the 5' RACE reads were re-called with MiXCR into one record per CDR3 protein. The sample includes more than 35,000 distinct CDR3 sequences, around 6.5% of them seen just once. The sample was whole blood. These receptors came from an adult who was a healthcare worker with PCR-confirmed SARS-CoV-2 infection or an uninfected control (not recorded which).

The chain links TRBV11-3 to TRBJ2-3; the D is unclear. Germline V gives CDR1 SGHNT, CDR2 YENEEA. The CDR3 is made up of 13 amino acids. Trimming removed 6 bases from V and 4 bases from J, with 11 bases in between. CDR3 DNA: TGTGCCAGCAGGGGGATGGGGTCAGATACGCAGTATTTT. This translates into CASRGMGSDTQYF.

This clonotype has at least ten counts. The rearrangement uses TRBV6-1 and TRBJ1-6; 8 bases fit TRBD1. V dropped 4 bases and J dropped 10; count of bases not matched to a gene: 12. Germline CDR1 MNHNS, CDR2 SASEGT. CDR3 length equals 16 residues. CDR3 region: CASSGFSTGAGSPLHF. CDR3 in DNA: TGTGCCAGCAGTGGATTCTCGACAGGGGCCGGATCACCCCTCCACTTT.

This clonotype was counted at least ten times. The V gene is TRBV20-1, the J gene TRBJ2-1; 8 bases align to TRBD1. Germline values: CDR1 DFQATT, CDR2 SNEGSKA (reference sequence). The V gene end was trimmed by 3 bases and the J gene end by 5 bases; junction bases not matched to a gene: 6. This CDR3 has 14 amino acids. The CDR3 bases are TGCAGTGCTAGCCAGGACAGGGCCGACAATGAGCAGTTCTTC. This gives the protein CSASQDRADNEQFF.

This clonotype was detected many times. In nucleotides, the CDR3 is TGTGCCAGCAGATCCACTAAGGGGACGCAGTCCTACAATGAGCAGTTCTTC. It encodes CASRSTKGTQSYNEQFF. V is TRBV6-5 and J is TRBJ2-1; tentatively, D is TRBD1 or TRBD2 (5 bases each). The V gene's germline CDR1 is MNHEY and CDR2 SVGAGI. The CDR3 extends over 17 amino acids. The V end lost 6 bases, the J end lost 1 base, and 19 bases lay between the germline ends.

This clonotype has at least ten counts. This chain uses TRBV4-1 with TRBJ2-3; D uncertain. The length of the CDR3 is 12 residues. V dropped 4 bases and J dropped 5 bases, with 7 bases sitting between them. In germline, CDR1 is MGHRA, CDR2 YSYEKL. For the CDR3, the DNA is TGCGCCAGCAGCCTGGGCCGAGATACGCAGTATTTT. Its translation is CASSLGRDTQYF.

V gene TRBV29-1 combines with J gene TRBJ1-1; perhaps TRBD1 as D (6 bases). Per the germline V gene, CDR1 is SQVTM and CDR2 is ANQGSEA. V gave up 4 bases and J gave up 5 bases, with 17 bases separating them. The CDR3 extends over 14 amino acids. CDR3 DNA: TGCAGCGTTGGGACCCCCAGGGGAGATACTGAAGCTTTCTTT. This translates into CSVGTPRGDTEAFF.

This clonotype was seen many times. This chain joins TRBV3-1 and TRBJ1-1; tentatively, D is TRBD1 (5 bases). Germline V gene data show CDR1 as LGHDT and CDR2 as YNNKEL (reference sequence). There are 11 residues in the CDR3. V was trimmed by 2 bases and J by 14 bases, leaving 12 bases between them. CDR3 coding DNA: TGTGCCAGCAGCCAAAATTCCGGACACTTCTTT. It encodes CASSQNSGHFF. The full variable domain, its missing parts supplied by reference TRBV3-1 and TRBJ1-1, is DTAVSQTPKYLVTQMGNDKSIKCEQNLGHDTMYWYKQDSKKFLKIMFSYNNKELIINETVPNRFSPKSPDKAHLNLHINSLELGDSAVYFCASSQNSGHFFGQGTRLTVV.

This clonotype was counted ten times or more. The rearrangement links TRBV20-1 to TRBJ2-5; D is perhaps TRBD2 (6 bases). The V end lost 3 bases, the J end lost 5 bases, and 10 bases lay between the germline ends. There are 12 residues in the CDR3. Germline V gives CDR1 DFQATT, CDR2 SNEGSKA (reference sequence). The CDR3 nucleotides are TGCAGTGCTAGGGCGGGGACCGAGACCCAGTACTTC. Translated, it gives CSARAGTETQYF.

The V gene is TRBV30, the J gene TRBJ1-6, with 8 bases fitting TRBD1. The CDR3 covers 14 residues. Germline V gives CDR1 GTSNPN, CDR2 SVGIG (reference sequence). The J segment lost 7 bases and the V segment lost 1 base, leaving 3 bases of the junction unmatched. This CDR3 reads CAWSGTGRNSPLHF. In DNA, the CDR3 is TGTGCCTGGAGTGGGACAGGGCGGAATTCACCCCTCCACTTT.

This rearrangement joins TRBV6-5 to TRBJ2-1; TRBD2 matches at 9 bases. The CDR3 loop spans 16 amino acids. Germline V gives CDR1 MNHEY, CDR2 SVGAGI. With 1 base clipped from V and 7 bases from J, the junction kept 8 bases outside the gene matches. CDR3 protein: CASSYYPSGATNEQFF. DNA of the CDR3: TGTGCCAGCAGTTACTACCCTAGCGGGGCAACGAATGAGCAGTTCTTC.

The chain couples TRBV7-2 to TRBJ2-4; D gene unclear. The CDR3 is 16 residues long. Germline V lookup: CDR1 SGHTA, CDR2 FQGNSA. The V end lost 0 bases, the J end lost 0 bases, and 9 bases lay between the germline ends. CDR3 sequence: CASSLAWWEAKNIQYF. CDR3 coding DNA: TGTGCCAGCAGCTTAGCCTGGTGGGAAGCCAAAAACATTCAGTACTTC.

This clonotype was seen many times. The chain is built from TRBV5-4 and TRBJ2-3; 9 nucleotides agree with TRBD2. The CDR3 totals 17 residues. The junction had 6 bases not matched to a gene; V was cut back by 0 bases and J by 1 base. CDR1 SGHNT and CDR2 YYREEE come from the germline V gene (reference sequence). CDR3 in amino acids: CASSLARGGRGTDTQYF. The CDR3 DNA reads TGTGCCAGCAGCTTGGCGAGAGGCGGGAGGGGCACAGATACGCAGTATTTT.

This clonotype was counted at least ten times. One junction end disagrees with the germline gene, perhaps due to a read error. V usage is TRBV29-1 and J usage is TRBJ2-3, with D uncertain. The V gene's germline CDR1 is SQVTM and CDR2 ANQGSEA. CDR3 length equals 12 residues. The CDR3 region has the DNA TGCAACGTTGTTTTAGGCGCAGATACGCAGTATTTT. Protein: CNVVLGADTQYF.

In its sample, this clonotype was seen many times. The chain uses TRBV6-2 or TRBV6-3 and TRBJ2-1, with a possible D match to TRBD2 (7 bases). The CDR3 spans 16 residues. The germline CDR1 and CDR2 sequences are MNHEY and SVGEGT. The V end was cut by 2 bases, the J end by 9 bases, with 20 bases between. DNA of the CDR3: TGTGCCAGCAGTTACGTCAATCGGGGGGCTAGAAGTGAGCAGTTCTTC. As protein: CASSYVNRGARSEQFF.